The sequence of this TCR beta chain was determined in a study of blood T cell repertoires in COVID-19. Study summary: Researchers got acute and convalescent COVID-19 samples from the United States, Italy and Spain. Nucleic acid was either cDNA or gDNA, and it came from T cells, B-cell-depleted T cells, or PBMCs.

Per germline, CDR1 MNHGY and CDR2 SVAAGI. The CDR3 loop spans 19 amino acids. The J segment lost 1 base and the V segment lost 9 bases, leaving 21 bases of the junction unmatched. The authors' processing: Cell counts per sample came from amplifying reference gene primers. Using immunoSEQ multiplex PCR, the repertoire was profiled, and TCRdb retains in-frame clones only, with some absent. For V, J and clone size, that table is used; D and trimming come from the DNA. The sample shows over 150,000 clones, 70% to 90% of them seen only once. The source material was peripheral blood. The V and J genes are TRBV6-9 and TRBJ1-1, with 9 positions matching TRBD1. This sequence originates from a man aged 25-45 years with acute or convalescent COVID-19. The CDR3 DNA is TGTGCCAGGGAGTCCGAGGGGGACAGGGACGGCGGCTGGAACACTGAAGCTTTCTTT. It yields the protein CARESEGDRDGGWNTEAFF.